The 3 T cell receptor beta chains given below trace back to one sample, sequenced in a study of regulatory T cells in long-lasting Graves disease. Sample time point: newly diagnosed GD, antithyroid drugs for less than 3 months. Isolated PBMC RNA provided the starting material for the TCR library. Investigators prepared the TCR beta libraries by applying iRepertoire HTBI primers and Arm-PCR of CDR3 regions. From the multiplex PCR reads, TCRdb called clonotypes with MiXCR, one entry per CDR3 protein. The table shows about 540,000 distinct CDR3 sequences, with approximately 13% occurring only once. The sample also formed part of further work on T cells in Graves' hyperthyroidism and ophthalmopathy.

The sequencing here drew on peripheral blood mononuclear cells (PBMCs), taken at new diagnosis, from a patient treated with antithyroid drugs. Source of these receptors: a man younger than 40 with Graves disease.

This clonotype came up many times. The chain uses TRBV20-1 and TRBJ2-7; perhaps TRBD1 as D (5 bases). Trimming took 7 bases from V and 1 from J, leaving 14 bases between them. Per the germline V gene, CDR1 is DFQATT and CDR2 is SNEGSKA (reference sequence). The CDR3 runs to 13 residues. CDR3 protein: CSVRSRVSYEQYF. The CDR3 nucleotides read TGCAGTGTTAGGAGCAGGGTTTCCTACGAGCAGTACTTC.

The V gene is TRBV10-1, the J gene TRBJ2-1; D ambiguous. CDR1 WNHNN and CDR2 SYGVQD come from the germline V gene (reference sequence). CDR3 length equals 17 residues. Trimming shortened V by 3 bases and J by 0 bases, and 15 bases separated the two germline ends. CDR3 residues: CASSDSMRGSSYNEQFF. DNA for the CDR3: TGCGCCAGCAGTGATTCAATGCGCGGCAGCTCCTACAATGAGCAGTTCTTC.

This clonotype was recorded at least ten times. The J gene is TRBJ2-2, the V gene TRBV6-1; D unresolved. Trimming left V 6 bases short and J 4 bases short, with 9 bases between. CDR1 and CDR2 (germline): MNHNS, SASEGT. This CDR3 contains 13 residues. CDR3 residues: CASSQTSTGELFF. The CDR3 region has the DNA TGTGCCAGCAGCCAGACTTCCACCGGGGAGCTGTTTTTT.